The 10 T cell receptor beta chains below come from one sample, sequenced in a study of blood T cell repertoires in COVID-19. Data came from immunoSEQ multiplex PCR; TCRdb stores just in-frame clones and leaves some out. The top ten clones hold more than 5.5% of a sample with about 200,000 clones, about nine tenths of them seen once. Sequencing was carried out using peripheral blood. All receptors derive from an elderly man with acute or convalescent COVID-19.

The chain couples TRBV7-2 to TRBJ2-3, with 11 nucleotides matching TRBD1. Germline assignment: CDR1 SGHTA and CDR2 FQGNSA. V lost 5 bases to trimming and J lost 5 bases; unmatched junction nucleotides: 9. The CDR3 runs 16 residues. CDR3 DNA sequence: TGTGCCAGCAGCACAACTGTGGGGACAGGGGGAGATACGCAGTATTTT. Translation gives CASSTTVGTGGDTQYF.

The chain carries TRBV12-3 or TRBV12-4 and TRBJ2-2; 7 positions match TRBD1. The CDR3 covers 13 residues. J lost 7 bases, V lost 1 base, and 0 bases had no gene match. The CDR3 DNA follows: TGTGCCAGCAGTTTAGACAGGGGCGGGGAGCTGTTTTTT. Amino acids: CASSLDRGGELFF.

The J gene is TRBJ2-7, the V gene TRBV19; 9 bases line up with TRBD1. The CDR3 is 14 amino acids. Germline V CDR1 and CDR2: LNHDA, SQIVND (reference sequence). After removal of 6 bases from V and 3 bases from J, the junction contained 6 bases not matched to a gene. The CDR3 DNA reads TGTGCCAGTAGACGGGACAGGGCAGACTACGAGCAGTACTTC. This codes for CASRRDRADYEQYF.

V and J are TRBV10-2 and TRBJ1-4; TRBD1 might be the D (5 bases). The CDR3 extends over 15 amino acids. V lost 3 bases and J lost 5, with 13 bases in between. CDR1 is WSHSY, CDR2 SAAADI, per germline. The CDR3 here is CASSDRARANEKLFF. The CDR3, as DNA: TGCGCCAGCAGTGATCGGGCCAGGGCGAATGAAAAACTGTTTTTT.

The chain combines TRBV28 with TRBJ1-6, with D tentatively TRBD1 (5 bases). V was cut by 4 bases and J by 9 bases, with 16 bases left in between. The CDR3 is 15 residues long. Germline loops: CDR1 MDHEN, CDR2 SYDVKM. CDR3 DNA sequence: TGTGCCAGCAGTTCAACAAGACCTCAGGGTTCACCCCTCCACTTT. Encoded protein: CASSSTRPQGSPLHF. Variable domain in full (rest from reference TRBV28 and TRBJ1-6): DVKVTQSSRYLVKRTGEKVFLECVQDMDHENMFWYRQDPGLGLRLIYFSYDVKMKEKGDIPEGYSVSREKKERFSLILESASTNQTSMYLCASSSTRPQGSPLHFGNGTRLTVT.

A few counts support this clone. The V and J genes are TRBV7-9 and TRBJ1-5, with TRBD1 as a possible D gene (5 bases). This CDR3 has 15 residues. V lost 1 base to trimming and J lost 1 base, with 8 bases between them. From germline, CDR1 is SEHNR and CDR2 FQNEAQ (reference sequence). The CDR3 sequence is CASSLGQTSNQPQHF. The DNA for the CDR3 is TGTGCCAGCAGCTTAGGACAGACCAGCAATCAGCCCCAGCATTTT. The complete variable domain, with remaining parts taken from reference TRBV7-9 and TRBJ1-5, reads DTGVSQNPRHKITKRGQNVTFRCDPISEHNRLYWYRQTLGQGPEFLTYFQNEAQLEKSRLLSDRFSAERPKGSFSTLEIQRTEQGDSAMYLCASSLGQTSNQPQHFGDGTRLSIL.

J is TRBJ2-1 and V is TRBV3-1 (or the pseudogene TRBV3-2); 7 bases map to TRBD2. The germline V gene encodes CDR1 LGHDT and CDR2 YNNKEL (reference sequence). The V and J ends lost 1 base and 5 bases, in that order; junction bases with no gene match: 2. This CDR3 has 14 residues. The CDR3 sequence: CASSQGTSNNEQFF. As DNA, the CDR3 is TGTGCCAGCAGCCAAGGGACTAGTAACAATGAGCAGTTCTTC.

This chain connects TRBV29-1 to TRBJ2-5; no clear D gene. Per germline, CDR1 SQVTM and CDR2 ANQGSEA. The CDR3 extends over 12 amino acids. Trimming shortened V by 2 bases and J by 3 bases, and 7 bases separated the two germline ends. CDR3 in DNA: TGCAGCGTTGAACTCACAAAAGAGACCCAGTACTTC. Its protein is CSVELTKETQYF.

In this sample, this clone turned up once. The chain carries TRBV30 and TRBJ2-2, with TRBD2 matching over 8 bases. The V segment lost 4 bases and the J segment 8 bases; nucleotides outside the gene matches: 9. Germline V lookup: CDR1 GTSNPN, CDR2 SVGIG (reference sequence). The CDR3 covers 14 residues. The CDR3 nucleotides are TGTGCCTGGAAGATGCGGGAGGCTATAGGGGAGCTGTTTTTT. Translating gives CAWKMREAIGELFF.

This chain joins TRBV2 and TRBJ2-7, with unresolved D. Trimming shortened V by 0 bases and J by 2 bases, and 8 bases separated the two germline ends. The CDR3 loop spans 14 amino acids. Germline V lookup: CDR1 SNHLY, CDR2 FYNNEI. For the CDR3, the DNA is TGTGCCAGCAGTGAAGCGAGCCTCCCCTACGAGCAGTACTTC. Protein sequence: CASSEASLPYEQYF.